The 5 T cell receptor beta chains listed next were all sequenced from one sample in a study of T-cell memory formation after mild COVID-19. TCRdb re-called the 5' RACE reads with MiXCR, one entry per CDR3 protein. Of 27,000 or so distinct CDR3 sequences in the sample, 6% to 9.5% were seen once. The sample taken for sequencing was PBMCs or a T cell subset sorted from them (not recorded which). These receptors were obtained from an adult woman who had mild COVID-19 (a few samples of this study predate the infection). Cell type and time point are not known.

The table lists this clonotype with a few counts. V and J are TRBV7-2 and TRBJ2-5; unclear D gene. This CDR3 comprises 16 residues. The V gene lost 2 bases and the J gene lost 4 bases, with 17 bases spanning the gap. Germline V gene data show CDR1 as SGHTA and CDR2 as FQGNSA. The CDR3 protein is CASSLWDTGPLETQYF. CDR3 DNA: TGTGCCAGCAGCTTATGGGATACTGGCCCCCTAGAGACCCAGTACTTC.

This clonotype appeared many times. The CDR3 sequence is CASKDGGGIQETQYF. In DNA, the CDR3 is TGTGCCAGTAAAGATGGAGGAGGGATCCAAGAGACCCAGTACTTC. The chain links TRBV19 to TRBJ2-5; the D gene is possibly TRBD2 (6 bases). This CDR3 contains 15 residues. CDR1 and CDR2 (germline): LNHDA, SQIVND (reference sequence). V lost 7 bases to trimming and J lost 1 base, with 16 bases between them.

This clonotype was counted at least ten times. V gene TRBV6-2 or TRBV6-3 combines with J gene TRBJ1-1; D is unclear. Deletions cut 6 bases from V and 0 bases from J, with 11 bases between. The CDR3 extends over 14 amino acids. Germline CDR1 and CDR2: MNHEY and SVGEGT. The CDR3 DNA follows: TGTGCCAGCAGATTCGGCCCCTTGAACACTGAAGCTTTCTTT. This codes for CASRFGPLNTEAFF.

Many counts were recorded for this clonotype. The chain joins TRBV20-1 to TRBJ2-7, with TRBD2 as a possible D gene (5 bases). The CDR3 contains 14 residues. Germline V gene sequence: CDR1 DFQATT, CDR2 SNEGSKA (reference sequence). V dropped 5 bases and J dropped 5 bases, with 19 bases sitting between them. The CDR3 is CSASLPGSLNEQYF. The CDR3 DNA sequence: TGCAGTGCTTCCCTCCCGGGATCCTTAAACGAGCAGTACTTC.

This clonotype has a count of ten or more. V is TRBV9 and J is TRBJ1-6; D gene uncertain. V dropped 0 bases and J dropped 6 bases, with 25 bases sitting between them. This CDR3 region has 20 residues. In germline, CDR1 is SGDLS, CDR2 YYNGEE. The CDR3 DNA is TGTGCCAGCAGCGTAGCTCCATACACACGATACAGCACTCTTAATTCACCCCTCCACTTT. Protein: CASSVAPYTRYSTLNSPLHF.